This T cell receptor beta chain was sequenced for a study of OX40 agonist ivuxolimab in advanced cancers. Study-level information: Patients with prior anti-PD-1, anti-PD-L1 or anti-CTLA-4 therapy were eligible; roughly 40% had some. Broader study findings: Mean expanded clone counts were higher in CD8+ than CD4+ T cells. The CD4+ and CD8+ T cells in the blood had expanded clonally by week 6 at 0.1 to 3.0 mg/kg.

On this clone: The antigen is undetermined.

V was cut by 8 bases and J by 2 bases, with 8 bases left in between. This CDR3 is 12 amino acids long. Germline CDR1 is SEHNR and CDR2 is FQNEAQ (reference sequence). Method: immunoSEQ multiplex PCR; TCRdb's copy keeps in-frame clones and lacks some. The table includes just over 40,000 clones, more than 70% detected once. The chain couples TRBV7-9 to TRBJ2-3; tentatively, D is TRBD1 or TRBD2 (5 bases each). The sample here was CD4+ or CD8+ T cells sorted from blood, taken in a trial of the OX40 agonist ivuxolimab. This receptor was identified in an adult with an advanced solid tumor such as melanoma, head and neck, liver or kidney cancer. CDR3 in amino acids: CASGDVTDTQYF. Written as DNA, the CDR3 is TGTGCCAGCGGGGACGTCACAGATACGCAGTATTTT.